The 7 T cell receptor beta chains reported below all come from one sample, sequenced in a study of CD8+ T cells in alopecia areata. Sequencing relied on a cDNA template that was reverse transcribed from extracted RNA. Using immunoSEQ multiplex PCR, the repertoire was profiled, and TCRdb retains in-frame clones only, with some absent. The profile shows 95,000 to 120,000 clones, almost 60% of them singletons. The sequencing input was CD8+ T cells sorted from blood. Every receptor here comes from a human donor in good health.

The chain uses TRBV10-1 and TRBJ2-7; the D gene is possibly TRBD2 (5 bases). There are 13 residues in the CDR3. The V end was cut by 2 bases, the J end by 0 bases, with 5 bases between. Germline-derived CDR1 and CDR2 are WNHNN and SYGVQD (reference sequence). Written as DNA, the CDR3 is TGCGCCAGCAGTGAGGGGAGCTCCTACGAGCAGTACTTC. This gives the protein CASSEGSSYEQYF.

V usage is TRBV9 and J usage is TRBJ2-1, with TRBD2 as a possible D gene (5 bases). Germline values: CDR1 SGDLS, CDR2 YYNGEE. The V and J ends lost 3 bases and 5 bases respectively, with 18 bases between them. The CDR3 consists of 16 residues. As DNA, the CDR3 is TGTGCCAGCAGCGCTGTCCGGGGAGCCCTCCACAATGAGCAGTTCTTC. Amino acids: CASSAVRGALHNEQFF.

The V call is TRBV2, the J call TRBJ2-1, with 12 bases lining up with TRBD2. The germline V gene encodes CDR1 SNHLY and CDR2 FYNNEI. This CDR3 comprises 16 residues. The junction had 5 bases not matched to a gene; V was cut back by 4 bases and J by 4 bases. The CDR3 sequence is CASSASLAGGYNEQFF. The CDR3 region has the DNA TGTGCCAGCAGTGCATCACTAGCGGGGGGTTACAATGAGCAGTTCTTC.

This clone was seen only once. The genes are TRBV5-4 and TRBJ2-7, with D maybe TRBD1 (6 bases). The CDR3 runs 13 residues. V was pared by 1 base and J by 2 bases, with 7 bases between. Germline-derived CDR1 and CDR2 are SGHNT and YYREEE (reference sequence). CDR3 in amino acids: CASSLTGTYEQYF. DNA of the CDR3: TGTGCCAGCAGCTTGACAGGGACCTACGAGCAGTACTTC.

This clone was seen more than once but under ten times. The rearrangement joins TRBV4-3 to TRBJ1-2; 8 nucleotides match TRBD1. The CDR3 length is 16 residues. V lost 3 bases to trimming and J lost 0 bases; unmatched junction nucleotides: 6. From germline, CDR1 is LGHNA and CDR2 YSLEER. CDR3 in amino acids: CASSQDWTGSNYGYTF. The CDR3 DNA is TGCGCCAGCAGCCAGGACTGGACAGGGTCTAACTATGGCTACACCTTC.

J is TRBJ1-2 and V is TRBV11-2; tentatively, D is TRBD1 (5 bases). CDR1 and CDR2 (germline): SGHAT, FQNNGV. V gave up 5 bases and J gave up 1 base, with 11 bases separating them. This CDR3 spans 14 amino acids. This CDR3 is CASSPGTVNYGYTF. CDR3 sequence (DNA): TGTGCCAGCAGCCCGGGGACCGTTAACTATGGCTACACCTTC.

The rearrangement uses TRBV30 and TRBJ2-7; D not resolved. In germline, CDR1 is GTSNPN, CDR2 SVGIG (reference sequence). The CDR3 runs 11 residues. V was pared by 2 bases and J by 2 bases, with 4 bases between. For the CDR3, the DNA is TGTGCCTGGAGTAGGACCTACGAGCAGTACTTC. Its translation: CAWSRTYEQYF.